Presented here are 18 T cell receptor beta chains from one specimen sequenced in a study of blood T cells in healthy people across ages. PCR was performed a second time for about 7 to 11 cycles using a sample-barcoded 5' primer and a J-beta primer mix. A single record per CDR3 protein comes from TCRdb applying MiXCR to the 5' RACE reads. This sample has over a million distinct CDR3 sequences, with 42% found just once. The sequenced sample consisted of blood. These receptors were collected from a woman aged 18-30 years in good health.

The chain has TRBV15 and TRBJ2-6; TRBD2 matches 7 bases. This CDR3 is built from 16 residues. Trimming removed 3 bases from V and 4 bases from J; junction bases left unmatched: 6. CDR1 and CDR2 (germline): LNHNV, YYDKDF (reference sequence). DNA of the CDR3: TGTGCCACCAGCAGCCAGCGGGGATCGGGGGCCAACGTCCTGACTTTC. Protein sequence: CATSSQRGSGANVLTF.

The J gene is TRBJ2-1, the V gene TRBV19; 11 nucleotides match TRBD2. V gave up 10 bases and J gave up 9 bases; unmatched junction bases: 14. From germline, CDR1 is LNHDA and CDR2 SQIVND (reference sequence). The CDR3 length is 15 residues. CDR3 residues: CATLEASGRKGEQFF. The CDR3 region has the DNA TGTGCCACACTGGAAGCTAGCGGGAGGAAGGGTGAGCAGTTCTTC.

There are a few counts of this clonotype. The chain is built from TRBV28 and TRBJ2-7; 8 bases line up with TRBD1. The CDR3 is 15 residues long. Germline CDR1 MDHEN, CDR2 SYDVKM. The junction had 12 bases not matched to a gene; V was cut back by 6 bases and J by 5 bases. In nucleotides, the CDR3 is TGTGCCAGCAGCCAACCGGGACAGGTGTCTAACGAGCAGTACTTC. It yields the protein CASSQPGQVSNEQYF.

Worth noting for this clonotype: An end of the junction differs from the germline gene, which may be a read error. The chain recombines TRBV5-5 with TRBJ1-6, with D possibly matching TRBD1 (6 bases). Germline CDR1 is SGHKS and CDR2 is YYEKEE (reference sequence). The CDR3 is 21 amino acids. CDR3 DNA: TGTGCCAGCAGCTATCTTGGACAGATCGGGAAGTATGAGAACTATAATCCACCCCTCCACTTT. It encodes CASSYLGQIGKYENYNPPLHF. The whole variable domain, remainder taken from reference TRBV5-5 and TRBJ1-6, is DAGVTQSPTHLIKTRGQQVTLRCSPISGHKSVSWYQQVLGQGPQFIFQYYEKEERGRGNFPDRFSARQFPNYSSELNVNALLLGDSALYLCASSYLGQIGKYENYNPPLHFGNGTRLTVT.

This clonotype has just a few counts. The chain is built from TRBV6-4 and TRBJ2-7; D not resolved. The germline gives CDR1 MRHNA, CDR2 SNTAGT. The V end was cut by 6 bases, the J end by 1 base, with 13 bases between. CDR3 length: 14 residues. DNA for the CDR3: TGTGCCAGCAGATCCCCGACAAGTTCCTACGAGCAGTACTTC. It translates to CASRSPTSSYEQYF.

DNA of the CDR3: TGTGCCTGGATAGAGCGGTCCTACAATGAGCAGTTCTTC. As protein: CAWIERSYNEQFF. The J gene is TRBJ2-1, the V gene TRBV30; possibly TRBD2 for D (5 bases). The V and J ends lost 4 bases and 1 base respectively, with 8 bases between them. The germline gives CDR1 GTSNPN, CDR2 SVGIG (reference sequence). The CDR3 is made up of 13 amino acids. Filled out from reference TRBV30 and TRBJ2-1, the complete variable domain reads SQTIHQWPATLVQPVGSPLSLECTVEGTSNPNLYWYRQAAGRGLQLLFYSVGIGQISSEVPQNLSASRPQDRQFILSSKKLLLSDSGFYLCAWIERSYNEQFFGPGTRLTVL.

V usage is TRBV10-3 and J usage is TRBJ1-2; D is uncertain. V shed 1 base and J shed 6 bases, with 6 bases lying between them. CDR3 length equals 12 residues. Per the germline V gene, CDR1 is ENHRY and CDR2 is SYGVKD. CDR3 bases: TGTGCCATCAGTGAGTTTCGGGATGGCTACACCTTC. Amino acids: CAISEFRDGYTF.

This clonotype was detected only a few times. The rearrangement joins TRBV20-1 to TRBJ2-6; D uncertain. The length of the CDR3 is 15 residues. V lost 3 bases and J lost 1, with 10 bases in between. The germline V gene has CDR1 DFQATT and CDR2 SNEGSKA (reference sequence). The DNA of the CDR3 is TGCAGTGCTAGTCGCCGGTATTCTGGGGCCAACGTCCTGACTTTC. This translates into CSASRRYSGANVLTF.

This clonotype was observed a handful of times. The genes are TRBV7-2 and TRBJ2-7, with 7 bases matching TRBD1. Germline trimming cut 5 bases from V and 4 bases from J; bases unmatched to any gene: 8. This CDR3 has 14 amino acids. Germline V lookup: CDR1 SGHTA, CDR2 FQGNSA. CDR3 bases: TGTGCCAGCAGCCGACACGGGACAGCATACGAGCAGTACTTC. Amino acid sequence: CASSRHGTAYEQYF.

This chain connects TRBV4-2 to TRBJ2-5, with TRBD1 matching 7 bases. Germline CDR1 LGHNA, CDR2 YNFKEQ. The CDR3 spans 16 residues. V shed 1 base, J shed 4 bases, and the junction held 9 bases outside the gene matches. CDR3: CASSQGGQGVIETQYF. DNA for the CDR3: TGTGCCAGCAGCCAAGGGGGCCAGGGGGTGATAGAGACCCAGTACTTC.

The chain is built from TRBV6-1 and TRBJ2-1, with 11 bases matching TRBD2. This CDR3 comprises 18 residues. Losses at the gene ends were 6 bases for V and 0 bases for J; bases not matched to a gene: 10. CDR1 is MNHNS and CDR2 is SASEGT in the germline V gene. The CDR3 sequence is CASSERTSGWSSYNEQFF. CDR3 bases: TGTGCCAGCAGCGAGAGGACTAGCGGGTGGAGCTCCTACAATGAGCAGTTCTTC.

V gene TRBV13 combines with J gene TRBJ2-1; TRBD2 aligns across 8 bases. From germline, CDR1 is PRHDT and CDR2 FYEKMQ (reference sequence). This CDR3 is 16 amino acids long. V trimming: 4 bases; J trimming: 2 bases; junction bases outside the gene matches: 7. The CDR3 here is CASSSLPGLAYNEQFF. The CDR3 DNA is TGTGCCAGCAGCTCCCTTCCGGGACTAGCCTACAATGAGCAGTTCTTC.

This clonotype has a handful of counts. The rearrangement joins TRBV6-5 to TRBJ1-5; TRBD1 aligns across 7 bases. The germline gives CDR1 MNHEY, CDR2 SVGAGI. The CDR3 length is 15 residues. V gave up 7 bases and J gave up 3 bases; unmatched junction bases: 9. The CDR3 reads CASKPDRVNNQPQHF. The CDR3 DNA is TGTGCCAGCAAACCTGACAGGGTCAACAATCAGCCCCAGCATTTT.

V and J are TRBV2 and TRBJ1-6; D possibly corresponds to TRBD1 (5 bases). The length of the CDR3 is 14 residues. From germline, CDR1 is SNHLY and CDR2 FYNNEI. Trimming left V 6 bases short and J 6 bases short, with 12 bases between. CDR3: CASRGTEGNSPLHF. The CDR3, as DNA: TGTGCCAGCAGAGGGACCGAGGGTAATTCACCCCTCCACTTT.

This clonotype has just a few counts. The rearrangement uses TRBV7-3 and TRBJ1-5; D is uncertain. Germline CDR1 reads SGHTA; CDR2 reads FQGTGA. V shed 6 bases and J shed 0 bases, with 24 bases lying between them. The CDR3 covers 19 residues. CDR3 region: CASRFPPRAQRDSNQPQHF. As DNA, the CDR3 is TGTGCCAGCAGATTTCCCCCTCGCGCGCAAAGAGATAGCAATCAGCCCCAGCATTTT.

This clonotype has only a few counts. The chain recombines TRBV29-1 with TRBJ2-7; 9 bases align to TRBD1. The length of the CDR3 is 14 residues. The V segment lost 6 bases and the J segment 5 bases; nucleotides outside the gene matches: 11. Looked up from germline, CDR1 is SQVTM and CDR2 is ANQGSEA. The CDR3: CSVLGGDRDHEQYF. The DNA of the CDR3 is TGCAGCGTGTTAGGGGGGGACAGGGACCACGAGCAGTACTTC.

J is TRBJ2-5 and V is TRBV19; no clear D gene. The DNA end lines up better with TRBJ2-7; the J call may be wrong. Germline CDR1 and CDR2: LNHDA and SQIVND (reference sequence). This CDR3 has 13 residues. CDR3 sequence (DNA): TGTGCCAGTAGTATTTCGTGGTTCAACGAGCAGTACTTC. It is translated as CASSISWFNEQYF.

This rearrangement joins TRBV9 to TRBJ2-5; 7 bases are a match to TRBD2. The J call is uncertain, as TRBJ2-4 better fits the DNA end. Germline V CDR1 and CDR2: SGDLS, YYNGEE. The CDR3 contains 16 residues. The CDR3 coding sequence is TGTGCCAGCAGCAGTATTAGCGGGTGGAATCGGAACATTCAGTACTTC. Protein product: CASSSISGWNRNIQYF.